This TCR beta chain was captured in a study of blood T cells in healthy people across ages. J was trimmed by 4 bases and V by 4 bases; bases with no gene match: 15. CDR1 is SEHNR and CDR2 is FQNEAQ in the germline V gene (reference sequence). The CDR3 is 17 amino acids. The second PCR ran roughly 6 to 11 cycles with a sample-barcoded 5' primer and J-beta primers. Using its own MiXCR run on the 5' RACE reads, TCRdb lists one record per CDR3 protein. The data show 800,000 to 1,000,000 distinct CDR3 sequences, around 48% seen once. Only a few counts were recorded for this clonotype. Source material: blood. The chain carries TRBV7-9 and TRBJ2-7; 8 bases are a match to TRBD1. The sequence came from a man aged 25 to 40 in good health. As DNA, the CDR3 is TGTGCCAGCAGCTCCCGTCTGGACAGGGCAAGAGGTTACGAGCAGTACTTC. Encoded protein: CASSSRLDRARGYEQYF.